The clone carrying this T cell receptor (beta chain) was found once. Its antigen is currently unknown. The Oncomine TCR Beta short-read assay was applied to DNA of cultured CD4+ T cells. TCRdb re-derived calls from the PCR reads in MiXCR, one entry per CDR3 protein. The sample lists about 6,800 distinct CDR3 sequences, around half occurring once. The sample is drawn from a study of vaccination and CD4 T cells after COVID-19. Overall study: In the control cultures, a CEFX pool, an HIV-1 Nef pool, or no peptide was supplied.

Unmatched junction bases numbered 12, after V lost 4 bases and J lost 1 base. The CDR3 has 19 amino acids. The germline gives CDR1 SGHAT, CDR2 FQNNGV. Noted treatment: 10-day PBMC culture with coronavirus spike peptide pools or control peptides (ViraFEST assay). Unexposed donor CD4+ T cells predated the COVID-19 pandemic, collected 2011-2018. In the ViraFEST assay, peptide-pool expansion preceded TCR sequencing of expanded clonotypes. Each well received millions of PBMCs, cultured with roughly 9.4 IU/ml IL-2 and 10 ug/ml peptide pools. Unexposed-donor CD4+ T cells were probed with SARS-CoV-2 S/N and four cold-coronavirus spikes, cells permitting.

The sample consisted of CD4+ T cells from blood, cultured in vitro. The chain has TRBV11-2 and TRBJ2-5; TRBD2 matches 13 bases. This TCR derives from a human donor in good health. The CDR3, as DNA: TGTGCCAGCAGCTCCAGACCGGGACTAGCGGGGAGAACCCAAGAGACCCAGTACTTC. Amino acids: CASSSRPGLAGRTQETQYF.